Shown below are 2 T cell receptor beta chains from a single sample sequenced in a study of T-cell memory formation after mild COVID-19. TCRdb ran MiXCR on the 5' RACE reads and lists one entry per CDR3 protein. The sample gives about 340,000 distinct CDR3 sequences, roughly 13% of which show up once; roughly 23% is in the top ten. Sequencing used PBMCs or a T cell subset sorted from them (not recorded which). The origin of the receptors is a man aged 18 to 35 who had mild COVID-19 (a few samples of this study predate the infection). Cell type and time point are not known.

V is TRBV28 and J is TRBJ2-7; possibly TRBD1 for D (5 bases). CDR3 size: 13 residues. The germline V gene has CDR1 MDHEN and CDR2 SYDVKM. The V end was cut by 7 bases, the J end by 3 bases, with 13 bases between. CDR3 amino acids: CASTPTVNYEQYF. CDR3 nucleotides: TGTGCCAGCACCCCGACAGTGAACTACGAGCAGTACTTC.

The chain combines TRBV9 with TRBJ2-3, with 10 nucleotides matching TRBD2. Germline CDR1 reads SGDLS; CDR2 reads YYNGEE. Trimming cost V 5 bases and J 1 base; bases outside gene matches: 4. The CDR3 runs to 15 residues. The CDR3 DNA is TGTGCCAGCAGTACTAGCGGGGTGGGCACAGATACGCAGTATTTT. Translating gives CASSTSGVGTDTQYF.